A single sample is the source of the 26 T cell receptor beta chains below, sequenced in a study of blood T cells in healthy people across ages. Together with a sample-barcoded 5' primer, a J-beta primer mix was included in a second PCR lasting about 6 to 11 cycles. TCRdb used MiXCR to reprocess the 5' RACE reads, holding one entry per CDR3 protein. The sample includes around 1.5 million distinct CDR3 sequences, roughly 32% seen only once; the top ten take about 11%. The specimen sequenced was blood. These receptors were taken from a woman aged 25-40 years in good health.

V gene TRBV6-2 or TRBV6-3 combines with J gene TRBJ2-1; the D gene is possibly TRBD2 (6 bases). Trimming stripped 0 bases from V and 7 bases from J, with 10 bases between. This CDR3 is 14 amino acids long. CDR1 and CDR2 from the germline V gene are MNHEY and SVGEGT. CDR3 DNA: TGTGCCAGCAGTTACTCGGAGCGGGCTAATGAGCAGTTCTTC. Translated, it gives CASSYSERANEQFF.

J is TRBJ1-2 and V is TRBV20-1, with 7 bases that match TRBD1. The germline CDR1 and CDR2 sequences are DFQATT and SNEGSKA (reference sequence). V was pared by 0 bases and J by 3 bases, with 4 bases of the junction left unmatched. The CDR3 covers 14 residues. This CDR3 is CSARDPRGDYGYTF. Here the CDR3 DNA reads TGCAGTGCTAGAGATCCCAGGGGGGACTATGGCTACACCTTC.

The V gene is TRBV27, the J gene TRBJ1-2; D ambiguous. V was trimmed by 4 bases and J by 4 bases, leaving 10 bases between them. Germline V gives CDR1 MNHEY, CDR2 SMNVEV (reference sequence). The CDR3 extends over 13 amino acids. Here the CDR3 reads CASSSQLAYGYTF. In DNA, the CDR3 is TGTGCCAGCAGTTCCCAGCTCGCCTATGGCTACACCTTC.

The V and J genes are TRBV5-8 and TRBJ2-3; D unresolved. Deletions cut 0 bases from V and 14 bases from J, with 13 bases between. The CDR3 has 12 amino acids. The germline gives CDR1 SGHTS, CDR2 YDEGEE. The CDR3 DNA is TGTGCCAGCAGCTTGGGGAACGACCAAGTGTATTTT. Translated: CASSLGNDQVYF.

The chain has TRBV20-1 and TRBJ2-1; 9 bases align to TRBD2. Looked up from germline, CDR1 is DFQATT and CDR2 is SNEGSKA (reference sequence). CDR3 length equals 20 residues. V dropped 5 bases and J dropped 1; count of bases not matched to a gene: 21. The CDR3 loop is CSAEENVASGIGKSYNEQFF. The CDR3 DNA is TGCAGTGCTGAGGAAAATGTGGCTAGCGGGATTGGGAAGTCCTACAATGAGCAGTTCTTC.

Regarding this clonotype: The junction departs from germline at one end; a sequencing error may be responsible. The chain carries TRBV29-1 and TRBJ2-7; D is unresolved. From germline, CDR1 is SQVTM and CDR2 ANQGSEA. The CDR3 length is 11 residues. The chain's CDR3 is CSVERNYERYF. Written as DNA, the CDR3 is TGCAGCGTTGAACGAAACTACGAGCGGTACTTC.

About this clonotype itself: One end of the junction fails to match germline, which may point to a read error. The CDR3 here is CASSPTTGQGTKNVQYF. For the CDR3, the DNA is TGTGCCAGCTCACCTACAACCGGACAGGGAACCAAAAACGTTCAGTACTTC. The chain combines TRBV18 with TRBJ2-4; 8 bases align to TRBD1. CDR1 is KGHSH, CDR2 LQKENI, per germline. CDR3 length: 17 amino acids.

This clonotype was seen repeatedly, ten times or more. The rearrangement joins TRBV11-2 to TRBJ2-1, with TRBD2 matching 10 bases. V shed 6 bases and J 4 bases; nucleotides not matched to a gene: 6. The germline V gene encodes CDR1 SGHAT and CDR2 FQNNGV. The CDR3 contains 15 residues. CDR3 bases: TGTGCCAGCAGTTCATTAGCGGGAGGATACAATGAGCAGTTCTTC. Protein sequence: CASSSLAGGYNEQFF.

At least ten counts were recorded for this clonotype. This CDR3 is CASSLGGDRNQPQHF. The CDR3 nucleotides read TGCGCCAGCAGCTTGGGGGGTGACAGGAATCAGCCCCAGCATTTT. The rearrangement joins TRBV5-1 to TRBJ1-5; D may be TRBD1 (6 bases). Trimming shortened V by 0 bases and J by 4 bases, and 11 bases separated the two germline ends. Germline assignment: CDR1 SGHRS and CDR2 YFSETQ. This CDR3 is 15 amino acids long.

As for this clonotype: One junction end disagrees with the germline gene, perhaps due to a read error. The chain has TRBV3-1 and TRBJ2-3; TRBD1 aligns across 9 bases. The CDR3 has 15 residues. The germline CDR1 and CDR2 sequences are LGHDT and YNNKEL (reference sequence). This CDR3 reads CASRSRDRDRDMQYF. The CDR3, as DNA: TGTGCCAGCAGAAGCCGGGACAGGGATAGAGATATGCAGTATTTT.

This chain joins TRBV6-5 and TRBJ1-5; D gene uncertain. The CDR3 consists of 13 residues. Germline CDR1 MNHEY, CDR2 SVGAGI. The V end was cut by 6 bases, the J end by 7 bases, with 13 bases between. The CDR3 nucleotides read TGTGCCAGCAGCCGGGAAAACGGGCAGCCCCAGCATTTT. Protein product: CASSRENGQPQHF.

The chain recombines TRBV5-1 with TRBJ2-5; D unresolved. The CDR3 consists of 15 residues. Germline CDR1 is SGHRS and CDR2 is YFSETQ. V was cut by 0 bases and J by 11 bases, with 20 bases left in between. The CDR3 reads CASSLEGNSYNEQYF. CDR3 DNA sequence: TGCGCCAGCAGCTTGGAAGGGAATTCCTACAATGAGCAGTACTTC.

This clonotype was counted only a few times. CDR3 nucleotide sequence: TGCGCCAGCAGCCAAGTTCCTAGCGGGGGTCATGCCTACAATGAGCAGTTCTTC. Encoded protein: CASSQVPSGGHAYNEQFF. This chain joins TRBV4-1 and TRBJ2-1, with TRBD2 matching 10 bases. J lost 2 bases, V lost 1 base, and 8 bases had no gene match. Germline CDR1 MGHRA, CDR2 YSYEKL. CDR3 length equals 18 residues.

The rearrangement links TRBV6-6 to TRBJ2-5, with D uncertain. The CDR3 is made up of 13 amino acids. The germline V gene has CDR1 MNHNY and CDR2 SVGAGI (reference sequence). V was shortened by 6 bases and J by 7 bases, with 15 bases between the two germline ends. The CDR3 DNA is TGTGCCAGCAGCCCCGGGCCGTCGGGGACCCAGTACTTC. Translation gives CASSPGPSGTQYF.

This chain connects TRBV28 to TRBJ2-5, with D unresolved. Deletions cut 0 bases from V and 11 bases from J, with 19 bases between. Germline V CDR1 and CDR2: MDHEN, SYDVKM. The CDR3 has 15 residues. CDR3 nucleotides: TGTGCCAGCAGTTTATGGAAAGGGCAGGTTGAAGAGCAGTACTTC. This codes for CASSLWKGQVEEQYF.

A few counts support this clonotype. The chain recombines TRBV6-1 with TRBJ1-2, with D tentatively TRBD1 (5 bases). Trimming cost V 6 bases and J 4 bases, with 15 bases left between them. The CDR3 extends over 14 amino acids. Germline loops: CDR1 MNHNS, CDR2 SASEGT. CDR3 sequence reads: CASRGGGEAYGYTF. Here the CDR3 DNA reads TGTGCCAGCAGAGGCGGGGGGGAGGCCTATGGCTACACCTTC.

The chain couples TRBV7-3 to TRBJ1-6; 9 positions match TRBD1. Germline V gene data show CDR1 as SGHTA and CDR2 as FQGTGA. The junction had 5 bases not matched to a gene; V was cut back by 4 bases and J by 7 bases. This CDR3 region has 15 residues. The CDR3 coding sequence is TGTGCCAGCAGCTCCTCCGGGACAGGGAATTCACCCCTCCACTTT. This translates into CASSSSGTGNSPLHF.

This clonotype was seen a few times. The chain has TRBV3-1 and TRBJ2-7, with 10 bases fitting TRBD2. CDR3 size: 15 residues. J gave up 2 bases and V 4 bases, and 5 bases lay outside the gene matches. Germline V gene sequence: CDR1 LGHDT, CDR2 YNNKEL (reference sequence). As DNA, the CDR3 is TGTGCCAGCAGCCGCCCAAGCGGGAGGGCCTACGAGCAGTACTTC. It encodes CASSRPSGRAYEQYF.

Concerning this clonotype: The junction does not match germline at one end; this may be a read error. This chain connects TRBV27 to TRBJ2-1; D unclear. The V gene's germline CDR1 is MNHEY and CDR2 SMNVEV (reference sequence). There are 11 residues in the CDR3. The CDR3 DNA follows: TGTGCCAGCAGCTACTACAATAAGCAGTTCTTC. Translated: CASSYYNKQFF.

J is TRBJ1-6 and V is TRBV7-3; D is undetermined. CDR3 size: 12 residues. With 4 bases removed from V and 11 bases from J, the gap between germline ends came to 9 bases. Germline CDR1 SGHTA, CDR2 FQGTGA. The CDR3 bases are TGTGCCAGCAGCTCAAGTCTCACACCCCTCCACTTT. It specifies CASSSSLTPLHF.

V is TRBV5-6 and J is TRBJ2-3; D possibly matches TRBD1 or TRBD2 (6 bases each). The V end lost 4 bases, the J end lost 5 bases, and 20 bases lay between the germline ends. The CDR3 length is 16 residues. CDR1 and CDR2 from the germline V gene are SGHDT and YYEEEE. The DNA of the CDR3 is TGTGCCAGCAGCAGGGCGCTGGGGGGCGCAGGAGATACGCAGTATTTT. Its translation: CASSRALGGAGDTQYF.

The rearrangement links TRBV7-2 to TRBJ2-3, with 8 positions matching TRBD2. The germline CDR1 and CDR2 sequences are SGHTA and FQGNSA. Losses at the gene ends were 3 bases for V and 4 bases for J; bases not matched to a gene: 6. The CDR3 runs to 15 residues. The chain's CDR3 is CASSFSGIDADTQYF. The CDR3 DNA follows: TGTGCCAGCAGCTTTAGCGGGATTGACGCAGATACGCAGTATTTT.

This clonotype appeared many times. Germline and junction disagree at one end, which may indicate a read error. The rearrangement joins TRBV5-1 to TRBJ2-1; D gene unclear. Germline-derived CDR1 and CDR2 are SGHRS and YFSETQ. The CDR3 covers 12 residues. DNA of the CDR3: TGTGCCAGCAGCTTATATGGTAATGAGCAGTTCTTC. It specifies CASSLYGNEQFF. Variable domain in full (rest from reference TRBV5-1 and TRBJ2-1): KAGVTQTPRYLIKTRGQQVTLSCSPISGHRSVSWYQQTPGQGLQFLFEYFSETQRNKGNFPGRFSGRQFSNSRSEMNVSTLELGDSALYLCASSLYGNEQFFGPGTRLTVL.

This clonotype showed up just a few times. This chain links TRBV5-6 with TRBJ2-5; D tentatively fits TRBD1 or TRBD2 (5 bases each). Per germline, CDR1 SGHDT and CDR2 YYEEEE. V lost 3 bases and J lost 5, with 14 bases in between. The CDR3 length is 14 residues. Here the CDR3 DNA reads TGTGCCAGCAGCTCGGGACGAGCTAGGGAGACCCAGTACTTC. Translating gives CASSSGRARETQYF.

This clonotype showed up just a few times. V and J are TRBV7-6 and TRBJ2-1; D is undetermined. Trimming removed 1 base from V and 4 bases from J, with 11 bases in between. Germline V gene lookup returns CDR1 SGHVS and CDR2 FNYEAQ. The CDR3 has 15 residues. The CDR3 DNA sequence: TGTGCCAGCAGCTTAGTAGACTCAGAATACAATGAGCAGTTCTTC. The encoded protein is CASSLVDSEYNEQFF. Looking up the rest from reference TRBV7-6 and TRBJ2-1 gives the full variable domain: GAGVSQSPRYKVTKRGQDVALRCDPISGHVSLYWYRQALGQGPEFLTYFNYEAQQDKSGLPNDRFSAERPEGSISTLTIQRTEQRDSAMYRCASSLVDSEYNEQFFGPGTRLTVL.

The J gene is TRBJ2-3, the V gene TRBV6-1; D is uncertain. V lost 3 bases and J lost 7, with 11 bases in between. CDR1 MNHNS and CDR2 SASEGT come from the germline V gene. The CDR3 length is 13 residues. The CDR3 sequence: CASSEINSNTQYF. The CDR3, as DNA: TGTGCCAGCAGTGAGATCAATTCAAATACGCAGTATTTT.